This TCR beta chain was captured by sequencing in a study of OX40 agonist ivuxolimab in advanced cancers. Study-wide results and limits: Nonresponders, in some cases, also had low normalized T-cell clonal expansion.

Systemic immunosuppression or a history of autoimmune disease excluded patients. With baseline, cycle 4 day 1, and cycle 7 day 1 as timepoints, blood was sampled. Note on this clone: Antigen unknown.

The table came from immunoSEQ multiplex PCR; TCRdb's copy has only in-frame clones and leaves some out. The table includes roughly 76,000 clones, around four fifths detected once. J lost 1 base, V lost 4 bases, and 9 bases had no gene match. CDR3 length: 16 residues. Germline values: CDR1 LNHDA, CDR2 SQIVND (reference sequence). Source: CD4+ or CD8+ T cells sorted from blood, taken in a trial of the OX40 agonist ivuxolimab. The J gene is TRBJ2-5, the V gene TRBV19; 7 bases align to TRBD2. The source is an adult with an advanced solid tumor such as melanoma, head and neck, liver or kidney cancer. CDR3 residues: CASSKRLARTQETQYF. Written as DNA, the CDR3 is TGTGCCAGTAGTAAACGACTAGCCCGCACCCAAGAGACCCAGTACTTC.